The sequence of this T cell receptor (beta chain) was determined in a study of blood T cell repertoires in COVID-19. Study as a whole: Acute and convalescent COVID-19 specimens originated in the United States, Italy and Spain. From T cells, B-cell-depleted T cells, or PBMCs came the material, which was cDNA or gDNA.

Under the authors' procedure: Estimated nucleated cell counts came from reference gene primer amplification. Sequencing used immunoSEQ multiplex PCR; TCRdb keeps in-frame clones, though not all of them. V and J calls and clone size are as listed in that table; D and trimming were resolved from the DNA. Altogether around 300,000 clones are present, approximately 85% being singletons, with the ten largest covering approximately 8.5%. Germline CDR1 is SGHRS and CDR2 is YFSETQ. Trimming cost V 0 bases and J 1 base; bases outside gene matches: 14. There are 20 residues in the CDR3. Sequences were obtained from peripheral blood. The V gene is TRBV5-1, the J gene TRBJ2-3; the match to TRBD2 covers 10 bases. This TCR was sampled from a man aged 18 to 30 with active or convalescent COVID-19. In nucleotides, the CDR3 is TGCGCCAGCAGCTTGGCGGGACTAGCGAGGCGGGGGCGCGGCACAGATACGCAGTATTTT. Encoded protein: CASSLAGLARRGRGTDTQYF.